This is a list of T cell receptor beta chains from one sample in a study of cytomegalovirus exposure and HLA in healthy donors. TCRdb keeps only in-frame clones here, not all; method: immunoSEQ multiplex PCR. The data contain approximately 100,000 clones, 60% to 85% of them singletons. The specimen was PBMCs. These receptors originate from a female donor in good health and CMV-seropositive. Both conserved end residues are part of each CDR3. Each record gives: J gene, clone size, V gene, D gene, CDR3 DNA, CDR3 protein. A D gene is named only where the DNA matches it firmly. Size is stated for part of the rows, as once, few or many counts, or as a class when the clone is expanded.

TRBJ2-1	-	TRBV28	TRBD2	TGTGCCAGCAGTTCACCCAATAGCGGGAGGGCCCGAGATGAGCAGTTCTTC	CASSSPNSGRARDEQFF
TRBJ2-2	-	TRBV5-1	TRBD1	TGCGCCAGCAGCTTGGCCCCGGGACAGCGAACCGGGGAGCTGTTTTTT	CASSLAPGQRTGELFF
TRBJ2-1	once	TRBV19	-	TGTGCCAGTAGTACCTTAGACAATGAGCAGTTCTTC	CASSTLDNEQFF
TRBJ1-2	-	TRBV6-6	-	TGTGCCAGCAGTTACTCCACAGGGAGGGTTGGCTACACCTTC	CASSYSTGRVGYTF
TRBJ1-5	once	TRBV30	TRBD1	TGTGCCTGGGGAGCAGGGGGCTATCAGCCCCAGCATTTT	CAWGAGGYQPQHF
TRBJ1-1	-	TRBV4-3	-	TGCGCCAGCAGCCAAGATCACGTTGCCGGGACTGAAGCTTTCTTT	CASSQDHVAGTEAFF
TRBJ2-1	-	TRBV20-1	TRBD1	TGCAGTGCTAGATGGGACAGGAAGCAGTTCTTC	CSARWDRKQFF
TRBJ1-1	-	TRBV7-3	-	TGTGCCAGCAGCTGGCAGGGGAACACTGAAGCTTTCTTT	CASSWQGNTEAFF
TRBJ2-7	-	TRBV18	-	TGTGCCAGCTCCCCCCTACGCATCTCAAACAGGGCCGAGACCTACGAGCAGTACTTC	CASSPLRISNRAETYEQYF
TRBJ2-7	-	TRBV29-1	TRBD1	TGCAGCGTTGGAGGACAGGGGGCGAACGAGCAGTACTTC	CSVGGQGANEQYF
TRBJ2-2	-	TRBV5-1	TRBD2	TGCGCCAGCAGCTTTGGAGGCCTAGCGGGTTATACCGGGGTGAAGCTGTTTTTT	CASSFGGLAGYTGVKLFF
TRBJ2-1	-	TRBV7-2	TRBD2	TGTGCCAGCAACCCTAGCGGGAGGGCCCAAAATGAGCAGTTCTTC	CASNPSGRAQNEQFF
TRBJ1-1	-	TRBV11-2	TRBD1	TGTGCCAGCACCCGGGACAGCATGAACACTGAAGCTTTCTTT	CASTRDSMNTEAFF
TRBJ2-1	-	TRBV7-2	-	TGTGCCAGCAGTTCTAGTGCGCGGGGAATGGGGAATGAGCAGTTCTTC	CASSSSARGMGNEQFF
TRBJ1-1	-	TRBV7-3	TRBD1	TGTGCCAGCAGCCGGACAGGGGGCACTGAAGCTTTCTTT	CASSRTGGTEAFF
TRBJ1-3	-	TRBV28	-	TGTGCCAGCAGTTTATGGACCAGGCTAGGGGACTCTGGAAACACCATATATTTT	CASSLWTRLGDSGNTIYF
TRBJ2-3	once	TRBV27	TRBD1	TGTGCCAGCAGTCCCTGGACAGGTTCAACAGATACGCAGTATTTT	CASSPWTGSTDTQYF
TRBJ2-2	-	TRBV7-2	TRBD2	TGTGCCAGCAGCCCAAAGGGGCTAGCGGGGGCCGGGGAGCTGTTTTTT	CASSPKGLAGAGELFF
TRBJ1-5	-	TRBV12-2	-	TGTGCAAGTCGCTCCGCCGCGGGGACCTATAGCAATCAGCCCCAGCATTTT	CASRSAAGTYSNQPQHF
TRBJ2-1	-	TRBV4-1	TRBD2	TGCGCCAGCCAATATAGCGGGAGGACGGGTGAGCAGTTCTTC	CASQYSGRTGEQFF
TRBJ1-5	-	TRBV2	TRBD1	TGTGCCAGCAGTGAGGGTCGGGACAGGAATCAGCCCCAGCATTTT	CASSEGRDRNQPQHF
TRBJ2-7	-	TRBV11-3	TRBD2	TGTGCCAGCAGCTCCACCCCGACTAGCGGGAGGGCCCTTACCTACGAGCAGTACTTC	CASSSTPTSGRALTYEQYF
TRBJ2-3	-	TRBV18	-	TGTGCCAGCTCACCACGTCCGGGGGACGCAGATACGCAGTATTTT	CASSPRPGDADTQYF
TRBJ2-5	-	TRBV5-1	-	TGCGCCAGCAGCTTGTCAGGTCGAGAGACCCAGTACTTC	CASSLSGRETQYF
TRBJ2-7	-	TRBV6-1	TRBD1	TGTGCCAGCAGGGGGACAGACGTCCCCTACGAGCAGTACTTC	CASRGTDVPYEQYF
TRBJ1-3	few	TRBV5-5	TRBD1	TGTGCCAGCAGCTTGTACTGGACAGGCGGGTCTGGAAACACCATATATTTT	CASSLYWTGGSGNTIYF
TRBJ2-7	-	TRBV30	-	TGTGCCTGGAGTGGCCAGTCCGAGCAGTACTTC	CAWSGQSEQYF
TRBJ2-1	-	TRBV7-8	-	TGTGCCAGCAGCCTGTCTAGCGTCAATGAGCAGTTCTTC	CASSLSSVNEQFF
TRBJ2-1	-	TRBV6-5	-	TGTGCCAGCCGACGAGATCAGCGGCGGAATGAGCAGTTCTTC	CASRRDQRRNEQFF
TRBJ1-1	-	TRBV5-1	TRBD1	TGCGCCAGCAGCTTGAGACAGGGGAACACTGAAGCTTTCTTT	CASSLRQGNTEAFF
TRBJ1-4	-	TRBV27	-	TGTGCCAGCAGTTTCACAGCTAATGAAAAACTGTTTTTT	CASSFTANEKLFF
TRBJ2-7	-	TRBV4-1	TRBD2	TGCGCCAGCAGCCAAGGGTTGGGGGGGATCTACGAGCAGTACTTC	CASSQGLGGIYEQYF